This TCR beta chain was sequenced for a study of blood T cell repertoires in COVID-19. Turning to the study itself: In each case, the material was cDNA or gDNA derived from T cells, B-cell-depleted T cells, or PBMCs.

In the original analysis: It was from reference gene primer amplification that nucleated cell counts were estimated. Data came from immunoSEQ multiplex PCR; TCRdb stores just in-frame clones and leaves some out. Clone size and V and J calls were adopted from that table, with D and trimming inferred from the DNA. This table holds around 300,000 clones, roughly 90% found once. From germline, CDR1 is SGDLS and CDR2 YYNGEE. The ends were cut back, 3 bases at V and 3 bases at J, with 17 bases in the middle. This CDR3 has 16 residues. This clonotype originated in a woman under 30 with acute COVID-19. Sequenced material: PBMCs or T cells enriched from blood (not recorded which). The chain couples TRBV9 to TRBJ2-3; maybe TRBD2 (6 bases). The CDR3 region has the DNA TGTGCCAGCAGCGCCGCGGGGAAGGGGACTACAGATACGCAGTATTTT. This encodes CASSAAGKGTTDTQYF.